Each of the 24 T cell receptor beta chains below was sequenced from the same sample in a study of cytomegalovirus exposure and HLA in healthy donors (dated by TCRdb to 2015 to 2018). Library method: the immunoSEQ multiplex PCR assay. The multiplex PCR relied on a mix of 60 forward primers for TCR Vbeta segments and 13 reverse primers for TCR Jbeta segments. Sourced from immuneACCESS, this table was stored by TCRdb with only in-frame sequences that have V and J called. A share of the clones is absent; for the studies checked, an unresolved V gene accounts for under half, and the remainder has no known explanation. The sample data list 95,000 to 130,000 clones, and 81% of these were observed just once. 3% to 5% of the sample rests with the top ten. The specimen sequenced was PBMCs. These receptors were taken from a woman aged 25 to 45 in good health and CMV-seronegative.

The V and J genes are TRBV28 and TRBJ1-4; D uncertain. Germline V CDR1 and CDR2: MDHEN, SYDVKM. The CDR3 runs 13 residues. Trimming pared 3 bases from V and 8 bases from J, leaving 10 bases between. The chain's CDR3 is CASSFNTREKLFF. CDR3 nucleotide sequence: TGTGCCAGCAGTTTTAACACTAGGGAAAAACTGTTTTTT.

V usage is TRBV18 and J usage is TRBJ1-4; 7 nucleotides agree with TRBD1. The J segment lost 5 bases and the V segment lost 6 bases, leaving 6 bases of the junction unmatched. Per the germline V gene, CDR1 is KGHSH and CDR2 is LQKENI. The CDR3 consists of 14 residues. CDR3 bases: TGTGCCAGCTCTCGAGGGGGCCCCAATGAAAAACTGTTTTTT. The encoded protein is CASSRGGPNEKLFF.

This chain links TRBV11-2 with TRBJ2-2; D not certain. The germline V and J ends were trimmed by 5 bases and 2 bases, with 6 bases remaining between them. CDR3 length: 13 amino acids. Germline V gives CDR1 SGHAT, CDR2 FQNNGV. CDR3 bases: TGTGCCAGCAGCATACACAACACCGGGGAGCTGTTTTTT. This gives the protein CASSIHNTGELFF.

Only a few counts were recorded for this clone. The V gene is TRBV7-2, the J gene TRBJ2-7; 8 nucleotides align to TRBD2. The ends lost 5 bases at V and 6 bases at J; junction bases unmatched: 15. The CDR3 runs 16 residues. Germline V gives CDR1 SGHTA, CDR2 FQGNSA. CDR3 coding DNA: TGTGCCAGCAGCCCGCATCAGTCCGGGACTAGTTCCGAGCAGTACTTC. This codes for CASSPHQSGTSSEQYF.

Only one count was recorded for this clone. V gene TRBV11-2 combines with J gene TRBJ2-7; D gene ambiguous. The CDR3 covers 13 residues. In germline, CDR1 is SGHAT, CDR2 FQNNGV. The V end was cut by 5 bases, the J end by 2 bases, with 10 bases between. The CDR3 here is CASSPGSTYEQYF. The CDR3 bases are TGTGCCAGCAGCCCCGGGTCCACCTACGAGCAGTACTTC. Full variable domain (outside the CDR3, taken from reference TRBV11-2 and TRBJ2-7): EAGVAQSPRYKIIEKRQSVAFWCNPISGHATLYWYQQILGQGPKLLIQFQNNGVVDDSQLPKDRFSAERLKGVDSTLKIQPAKLEDSAVYLCASSPGSTYEQYFGPGTRLTVT.

The rearrangement joins TRBV19 to TRBJ1-5, with D unclear. Germline V CDR1 and CDR2: LNHDA, SQIVND (reference sequence). V was trimmed by 2 bases and J by 0 bases, leaving 8 bases between them. The CDR3 has 15 amino acids. CDR3 nucleotides: TGTGCCAGTAGTATATCTTCGTTTAGCAATCAGCCCCAGCATTTT. This sequence encodes CASSISSFSNQPQHF.

The rearrangement joins TRBV19 to TRBJ2-2, with unresolved D. The CDR3 covers 14 residues. CDR1 is LNHDA and CDR2 is SQIVND in the germline V gene (reference sequence). The V gene lost 0 bases and the J gene lost 1 base, with 3 bases spanning the gap. The CDR3 DNA reads TGTGCCAGTAGTATAGACAAGAACACCGGGGAGCTGTTTTTT. This codes for CASSIDKNTGELFF.

CDR3 DNA: TGTGCCAGTAGTATAAAAGGGGGAGGACTAGCGGTCCACAATGAGCAGTTCTTC. It translates to CASSIKGGGLAVHNEQFF. The chain links TRBV19 to TRBJ2-1; 10 nucleotides line up with TRBD2. This CDR3 is built from 18 residues. CDR1 and CDR2 (germline): LNHDA, SQIVND (reference sequence). The junction had 12 bases not matched to a gene; V was cut back by 2 bases and J by 5 bases. Filled out from reference TRBV19 and TRBJ2-1, the complete variable domain reads DGGITQSPKYLFRKEGQNVTLSCEQNLNHDAMYWYRQDPGQGLRLIYYSQIVNDFQKGDIAEGYSVSREKKESFPLTVTSAQKNPTAFYLCASSIKGGGLAVHNEQFFGPGTRLTVL.

The chain links TRBV4-1 to TRBJ1-4; D perhaps matches TRBD1 (6 bases). V gave up 1 base and J gave up 5 bases, with 23 bases separating them. The V gene's germline CDR1 is MGHRA and CDR2 YSYEKL. The CDR3 is 19 residues long. CDR3: CASSQAQASLGASNEKLFF. DNA for the CDR3: TGCGCCAGCAGCCAAGCTCAAGCCTCCCTGGGGGCATCGAATGAAAAACTGTTTTTT.

The CDR3 DNA reads TGTGCCAGCAGCTTAGTTGGCTCCGAGACTTGGGAGACCCAGTACTTC. It translates to CASSLVGSETWETQYF. This chain joins TRBV7-2 and TRBJ2-5; D unresolved. The ends were cut back, 1 base at V and 5 bases at J, with 17 bases in the middle. The CDR3 extends over 16 amino acids. Germline V gene data show CDR1 as SGHTA and CDR2 as FQGNSA.

This clone came up once. V gene TRBV4-2 combines with J gene TRBJ2-7; 10 bases match TRBD2. Germline CDR1 is LGHNA and CDR2 is YNFKEQ. The length of the CDR3 is 16 residues. V trimming: 0 bases; J trimming: 4 bases; junction bases outside the gene matches: 6. The CDR3 loop reads CASSQEREREGYEQYF. DNA of the CDR3: TGTGCCAGCAGCCAAGAAAGAGAGCGGGAGGGTTACGAGCAGTACTTC.

The CDR3 is CASSEVLNEQFF. CDR3 nucleotides: TGTGCCAGCAGCGAGGTCCTCAATGAGCAGTTCTTC. The chain couples TRBV5-6 to TRBJ2-1; D is ambiguous. Germline V lookup: CDR1 SGHDT, CDR2 YYEEEE. The CDR3 is 12 amino acids. The ends were cut back, 4 bases at V and 6 bases at J, with 8 bases in the middle. Drawing the rest from reference TRBV5-6 and TRBJ2-1, the complete variable domain is DAGVTQSPTHLIKTRGQQVTLRCSPKSGHDTVSWYQQALGQGPQFIFQYYEEEERQRGNFPDRFSGHQFPNYSSELNVNALLLGDSALYLCASSEVLNEQFFGPGTRLTVL.

This chain's CDR3 is CASRDVGGSNQPQHF. The CDR3 DNA is TGCGCCAGCCGCGACGTCGGAGGGAGCAATCAGCCCCAGCATTTT. The chain has TRBV4-1 and TRBJ1-5; D is undetermined. This CDR3 spans 15 amino acids. CDR1 is MGHRA and CDR2 is YSYEKL in the germline V gene. V lost 8 bases and J 1 base, leaving 15 bases between the germline ends.

The chain joins TRBV6-1 to TRBJ2-3; 9 positions agree with TRBD2. The CDR3 runs to 16 residues. Losses at the gene ends were 4 bases for V and 1 base for J; bases not matched to a gene: 6. From germline, CDR1 is MNHNS and CDR2 SASEGT. The CDR3: CASSVSSGAGTDTQYF. CDR3 bases: TGTGCCAGCAGTGTATCTAGCGGGGCGGGCACAGATACGCAGTATTTT.

A few counts support this clone. The J gene is TRBJ1-2, the V gene TRBV19; the D is unclear. This CDR3 is built from 16 residues. Germline lookup yields CDR1 LNHDA and CDR2 SQIVND (reference sequence). The germline V and J ends were trimmed by 7 bases and 2 bases, with 20 bases remaining between them. As DNA, the CDR3 is TGTGCCAGTACTCCATCCGCAGATCTTTTAAACTATGGCTACACCTTC. Protein sequence: CASTPSADLLNYGYTF.

This chain joins TRBV19 and TRBJ1-5, with TRBD1 matching 7 bases. The CDR3 has 12 residues. In germline, CDR1 is LNHDA, CDR2 SQIVND (reference sequence). Losses at the gene ends were 11 bases for V and 1 base for J; bases not matched to a gene: 2. The CDR3 is CAVRGSNQPQHF. The CDR3 DNA reads as TGTGCCGTCAGGGGGAGCAATCAGCCCCAGCATTTT.

The chain has TRBV5-1 and TRBJ2-5; 10 bases are shared with TRBD2. The closer fit of TRBJ2-7 to the DNA end suggests the J call may be wrong. This CDR3 is built from 15 residues. Germline-derived CDR1 and CDR2 are SGHRS and YFSETQ. The CDR3 here is CASSLGGLAVYEQYF. The CDR3 nucleotides read TGCGCCAGCAGCTTAGGTGGACTAGCGGTCTACGAGCAGTACTTC.

This clone was observed a few times. This chain uses TRBV30 with TRBJ2-3, with 11 nucleotides matching TRBD2. This CDR3 is built from 18 residues. Trimming cost V 0 bases and J 2 bases; bases outside gene matches: 10. Germline-derived CDR1 and CDR2 are GTSNPN and SVGIG (reference sequence). The CDR3 DNA is TGTGCCTGGAGTGTACGAAGGGGACTAGCGGCCCACACAGATACGCAGTATTTT. As protein: CAWSVRRGLAAHTDTQYF.

The J gene is TRBJ2-1, the V gene TRBV5-4, with 9 bases that match TRBD2. Germline loops: CDR1 SGHNT, CDR2 YYREEE (reference sequence). The CDR3 extends over 16 amino acids. V lost 4 bases, J lost 1 base, and 6 bases stayed unmatched. The CDR3 is CASSILSGGSYNEQFF. CDR3 coding DNA: TGTGCCAGCAGCATACTTAGCGGGGGTTCCTACAATGAGCAGTTCTTC.

The chain recombines TRBV2 with TRBJ2-3; the match to TRBD1 covers 7 bases. V lost 6 bases, J lost 6 bases, and 12 bases stayed unmatched. The CDR3 consists of 15 residues. Germline CDR1 is SNHLY and CDR2 is FYNNEI. CDR3 residues: CASRERQGVADTQYF. The CDR3 DNA sequence: TGTGCCAGCAGGGAAAGACAGGGCGTAGCTGATACGCAGTATTTT. The full variable domain, rest sourced from reference TRBV2 and TRBJ2-3, is EPEVTQTPSHQVTQMGQEVILRCVPISNHLYFYWYRQILGQKVEFLVSFYNNEISEKSEIFDDQFSVERPDGSNFTLKIRSTKLEDSAMYFCASRERQGVADTQYFGPGTRLTVL.

This clone has only one observation. This chain connects TRBV6-1 to TRBJ2-5; 11 bases are shared with TRBD2. Germline V gene sequence: CDR1 MNHNS, CDR2 SASEGT. The length of the CDR3 is 20 residues. With 2 bases clipped from V and 5 bases from J, the junction kept 19 bases outside the gene matches. For the CDR3, the DNA is TGTGCCAGCAGTGAAAGTTGGTCTAGCGGGAGGCGCCGGACTCTGGAGACCCAGTACTTC. It specifies CASSESWSSGRRRTLETQYF.

The chain recombines TRBV7-2 with TRBJ1-5, with D uncertain. The CDR3 is made up of 15 amino acids. V lost 3 bases and J 0 bases, leaving 9 bases between the germline ends. Germline-derived CDR1 and CDR2 are SGHTA and FQGNSA. DNA of the CDR3: TGTGCCAGCAGCTTGGGCAGCTATAGCAATCAGCCCCAGCATTTT. Its protein product is CASSLGSYSNQPQHF.

The chain couples TRBV30 to TRBJ1-4; the match to TRBD1 covers 8 bases. The CDR3 contains 14 residues. With 5 bases clipped from V and 8 bases from J, the junction kept 10 bases outside the gene matches. Germline V gene data show CDR1 as GTSNPN and CDR2 as SVGIG (reference sequence). DNA for the CDR3: TGTGCCTGGCAATTCAGGGGGCGAGGAGAAAAACTGTTTTTT. Its protein is CAWQFRGRGEKLFF. The whole variable domain, filled in from reference TRBV30 and TRBJ1-4, reads SQTIHQWPATLVQPVGSPLSLECTVEGTSNPNLYWYRQAAGRGLQLLFYSVGIGQISSEVPQNLSASRPQDRQFILSSKKLLLSDSGFYLCAWQFRGRGEKLFFGSGTQLSVL.

This clone was observed once. The chain joins TRBV5-1 to TRBJ2-1; D is possibly TRBD2 (7 bases). This CDR3 region has 16 residues. Germline V CDR1 and CDR2: SGHRS, YFSETQ. Deletions cut 0 bases from V and 5 bases from J, with 15 bases between. This CDR3 reads CASSLVGGAGDNEQFF. Here the CDR3 DNA reads TGCGCCAGCAGCTTGGTAGGGGGGGCGGGCGACAATGAGCAGTTCTTC. The variable domain in full, completed from reference TRBV5-1 and TRBJ2-1, reads KAGVTQTPRYLIKTRGQQVTLSCSPISGHRSVSWYQQTPGQGLQFLFEYFSETQRNKGNFPGRFSGRQFSNSRSEMNVSTLELGDSALYLCASSLVGGAGDNEQFFGPGTRLTVL.